This paragraph reports one T cell receptor beta chain. Antigen specificity is unknown. This sample was taken from a study of beta chain features in type 1 diabetes. Study findings and constraints: Insertions at VDJ junctions were less frequent in type 1 diabetes patients. These patients also deleted more nucleotides at the same junctions. TCRB CDR3s were moderately but significantly shorter in Type 1 diabetes patients in all four CD4+ subsets.

With 3 bases removed from V and 9 bases from J, the gap between germline ends came to 27 bases. Germline V gene data show CDR1 as SQVTM and CDR2 as ANQGSEA. The CDR3 runs 17 residues. Reverse transcribing all isolated RNA meant expressed TCRB transcripts were sequenced. The repertoire was sequenced with immunoSEQ multiplex PCR; TCRdb's copy has only in-frame clones and lacks some. Here the sample spans 430,000 or so clones, roughly 11% being singletons. This sequence was found in a woman between 18 and 29 years old in good health. The chain joins TRBV29-1 to TRBJ2-1; the D call may be TRBD1 or TRBD2 (6 bases each). The sample was naive CD4+ T cells from blood. CDR3 nucleotide sequence: TGCAGCGTTGACGGTAGGGGTAGCGGAGGGGGGCTCGTTGAGCAGTTCTTC. Translating gives CSVDGRGSGGGLVEQFF.